The rows below give T cell receptor beta chains drawn from one sample of a study of cytomegalovirus exposure and HLA in healthy donors. The method was immunoSEQ multiplex PCR; TCRdb's version includes in-frame clones alone and lacks a portion of them. The sample includes 150,000 or so clones, 75% to 80% seen only once; the top ten take over 13%. Sequencing was carried out using PBMCs. These receptors originate from a man aged 50-59 years in good health and CMV-seropositive. Each CDR3 is given with its conserved first and last residue. Each record gives: clone size, J gene, V gene, D gene, CDR3 length, CDR3 protein, CDR3 DNA. D genes are given only for firm matches. Clone size is not always given. Where it is, it says once, few, many or a class for expanded clones.

>few|TRBJ2-1|TRBV9|.|16
CASSVDGGQVFDEQFF
TGTGCCAGCAGCGTAGACGGGGGGCAGGTTTTCGATGAGCAGTTCTTC
>few|TRBJ1-2|TRBV5-6|.|16
CASSPIMWASHYGYTF
TGTGCCAGCAGCCCTATAATGTGGGCCTCCCACTATGGCTACACCTTC
>.|TRBJ2-1|TRBV7-2|.|15
CASSWDISSYNEQFF
TGTGCCAGCAGCTGGGACATAAGCTCCTACAATGAGCAGTTCTTC
>.|TRBJ2-2|TRBV27|TRBD2|14
CASSLTWEGGELFF
TGTGCCAGCAGTCTGACCTGGGAGGGCGGGGAGCTGTTTTTT
>.|TRBJ2-2|TRBV29-1|TRBD1|15
CSVVFSQGQHGELFF
TGCAGCGTTGTATTCTCACAGGGGCAGCACGGGGAGCTGTTTTTT
>.|TRBJ2-7|TRBV7-9|.|12
CASSGEAAEQYF
TGTGCCAGCAGCGGCGAGGCGGCGGAGCAGTACTTC
>.|TRBJ2-4|TRBV4-1|.|15
CASSQERGTKNIQYF
TGCGCCAGCAGCCAAGAGAGGGGGACCAAAAACATTCAGTACTTC
>.|TRBJ1-2|TRBV6-4|TRBD1|18
CASSDSGYPSGQGNGYTF
TGTGCCAGCAGTGACTCTGGCTACCCTTCGGGACAGGGTAATGGCTACACCTTC
>.|TRBJ2-2|TRBV27|TRBD2|15
CASTSGGADTGELFF
TGTGCCAGCACTAGCGGGGGGGCAGACACCGGGGAGCTGTTTTTT
>few|TRBJ2-2|TRBV7-9|TRBD2|17
CASSLYSSGGLTGELFF
TGTGCCAGCAGCCTGTACTCTAGCGGGGGATTAACCGGGGAGCTGTTTTTT
>.|TRBJ1-1|TRBV7-9|TRBD1|15
CASSLPGTVNTEAFF
TGTGCCAGCAGCTTACCTGGGACAGTGAACACTGAAGCTTTCTTT
>.|TRBJ1-2|TRBV7-2|.|14
CASTSSRGLSGYTF
TGTGCCAGCACCTCTTCCCGGGGTCTGTCTGGCTACACCTTC
>.|TRBJ2-7|TRBV28|.|14
CASSPRGGVGEQYF
TGTGCCAGCAGTCCTCGTGGAGGGGTAGGCGAGCAGTACTTC
>few|TRBJ1-4|TRBV4-2|TRBD1|17
CASSQEGQGVGYEKLFF
TGTGCCAGCAGCCAAGAGGGACAGGGAGTTGGGTATGAAAAACTGTTTTTT
>.|TRBJ2-1|TRBV9|.|15
CASSVGRSSYNEQFF
TGTGCCAGCAGCGTAGGTCGTAGCTCCTACAATGAGCAGTTCTTC
>.|TRBJ1-5|TRBV7-2|.|12
CASSSYNQPQHF
TGTGCCAGCAGCTCTTATAATCAGCCCCAGCATTTT